What follows is one TCR beta chain and its context. Its antigen remains unidentified. Within one base of it there is no much larger clone, and no base qualities were kept. CDR1 and CDR2 are read off the germline V gene (reference sequence) as LNHNV and YYDKDF. V is reduced by 5 bases and J by 4 bases, leaving a spacing of 12 bases between them. The CDR3, from cysteine to phenylalanine, totals 13 residues. Here the CDR3 DNA is all that survives: 39 bases in frame from base 1. The data were obtained in a study of shared clonotypes between healthy human individuals (dated by TCRdb to the early 2020s). Context from the whole study: Two women and a few men aged 18 to 49 years were included in the cohort. Leukapheresis yielded between about 0.85 and 9.5 billion PBMCs per donor. To increase sequencing depth and limit assay-specific biases, TCR repertoire library preparation and sequencing were carried out by different laboratories using diverse techniques. Blood TCR repertoires of five healthy adults were deeply sequenced to estimate repertoire size and the extent of clonotype sharing between individuals. Overall study results and their limits: The small number of donors limited the genetic and exposure-history diversity represented. Based on pairwise subsampling, the degree of clonotype sharing among donors was expected to be affected by sequencing depth. Sampling was limited to blood, and TCR repertoires in tissue likely differ from TCR repertoires in blood.

TCR CDR3 regions were amplified from genomic DNA by multiplex PCR using the deep immunoSEQ assay. For each cell subset, the extracted genomic DNA was distributed evenly across all wells of several immunoSEQ 96-well plates, and each plate served as one replicate. For unsorted PBMC, 300 ng genomic DNA, equal to roughly 33,000 T cell genomes, was loaded into each replicate PCR. Ten immunoSEQ deep assay plates were used to sequence unsorted PBMC genomic DNA. Purified libraries were measured with a Qubit 3.0 fluorometer, size-checked on a Bioanalyzer 2100, and measured again with the KAPA Library Quantification kit. Every immunoSEQ 96-well plate was sequenced on a separate single-read 150-cycle Illumina NextSeq 550 flow cell. As for the original processing: Because the immunoSEQ output included only junctional sequences and no quality scores, the filtering could not be the same as the filtering used for full-length reads. Sequences were annotated with PyIR, a Python wrapper for IgBLAST v1.9, using IMGT germline references to assign V/J genes and CDR3. Any read was removed if the V/J assignment was weak (E-value above 1e-6), the CDR3 was missing, or the read contained stop codons, out-of-frame junctions, or ambiguous translated residues. V3J clonotypes were defined as sequences sharing an identical inferred V gene, J gene, and CDR3 amino acid sequence. The percentage overlap between two repertoires was calculated by dividing the number of shared unique clonotypes by the size of the smaller repertoire. Richness of each repertoire was evaluated using RTK rarefaction, the Chao1 estimator, and Recon v2.1 estimates of unobserved clonotypes. The immuneACCESS repertoire file appears here via TCRdb, limited to in-frame rearrangements. These files lack a portion of the clones; in checked studies, under half of the deficit traces to unresolved V genes, and the cause of the others is not known. V, J and clone size are taken as reported in that table, and D and trimming were inferred from the DNA itself. For this sample the table gives 400,000 to 500,000 clones, of which less than 80% were detected only once. The top ten clonotypes cover 10% to 15% of the sample.

The donors were healthy, HIV-negative adults who had no recently reported acute infections or vaccinations. All donors were Caucasian adults living in Nashville, Tennessee, USA. For unsorted samples, tens of millions of PBMCs were counted, and genomic DNA was extracted using the QIAamp DNA Blood Mini kit. Blood was collected by leukapheresis, and PBMCs were isolated by Ficoll-Histopaque density gradient centrifugation and then cryopreserved in liquid nitrogen vapor phase. This receptor was identified in a middle-aged woman in good health. Some clones in this sample may be carry-over from other donors' samples. The sequence joins TRBV15 to TRBJ2-7; no D gene call is confident. The sequenced material came from PBMCs. The nucleotides read TGTGCCACCAGCTTCGTTACCGGGTACGAGCAGTACTTC. This yields the protein CATSFVTGYEQYF.